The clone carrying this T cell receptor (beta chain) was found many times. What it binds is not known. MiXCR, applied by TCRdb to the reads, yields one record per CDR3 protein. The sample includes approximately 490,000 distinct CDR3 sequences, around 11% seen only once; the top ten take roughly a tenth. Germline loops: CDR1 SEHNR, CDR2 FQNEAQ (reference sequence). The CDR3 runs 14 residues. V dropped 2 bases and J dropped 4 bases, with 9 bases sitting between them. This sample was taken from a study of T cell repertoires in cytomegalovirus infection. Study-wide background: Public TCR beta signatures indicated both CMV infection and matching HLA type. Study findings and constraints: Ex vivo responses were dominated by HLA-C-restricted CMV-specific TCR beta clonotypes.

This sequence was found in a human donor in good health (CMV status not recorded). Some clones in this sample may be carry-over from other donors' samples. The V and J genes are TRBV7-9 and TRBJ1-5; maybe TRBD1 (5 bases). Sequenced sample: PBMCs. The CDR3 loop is CASSLPGLNQPQHF. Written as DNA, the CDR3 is TGTGCCAGCAGCTTACCAGGGCTTAATCAGCCCCAGCATTTT.